Presented here are 27 T cell receptor beta chains from one specimen sequenced in a study of CD8+ T cells in alopecia areata. Combined cutaneous lymph node cells underwent sorting by CD4, CD8alpha, NKG2D, NKG2ACE and additional markers. Following extraction, RNA underwent reverse transcription to cDNA, which served as the sequencing template. The table came from immunoSEQ multiplex PCR; TCRdb's copy has only in-frame clones and leaves some out. The sample yields over 250,000 clones, without any singletons. Sequencing was done on a sample of CD4+ T cells sorted from a lymph node. These TCRs come from a C3H/HeJ mouse with alopecia areata. Strain haplotype at MHC: H2-k.

Notes on this clone: These gene names are mouse names. The CDR3 is cut off 4 residues early in the read; its end comes from the germline J gene. The chain couples TRBV21 to TRBJ2-4; the match to TRBD2 covers 10 bases. TRBV21 carries the ORF label, with uncertain function. The CDR3 contains 13 residues. The DNA read from the CDR3 is TGTGCTAGCACCCCGGGACTGGGGAAC. This encodes CASTPGLGN. The CDR3 in full is CASTPGLGNTLYF.

As regards this clone: Mouse gene names and germline throughout. The CDR3 end lies 4 residues beyond the end of the read and is filled in from the germline J gene. The chain is built from TRBV31 and TRBJ2-1; D not certain. In germline, CDR1 is GKSSPN, CDR2 SITVG. This CDR3 has 11 amino acids. This chain's CDR3 is CAWSLFPEQFF. Incomplete CDR3 DNA: TGTGCCTGGAGTCTATTTCCT.

Worth noting for this clone: Genes and germline come from the mouse. Partial CDR3 DNA: TGTGCCTGGAGTCCCAGGGGCACCGGG. Amino acid sequence: CAWSPRGTG. The entire CDR3 protein reads CAWSPRGTGQLYF. The chain joins TRBV31 to TRBJ2-2; possible D gene TRBD1, 6 bases. Coverage ceases 4 residues before the CDR3 finishes, and the germline J gene fills in the end. Trimming removed 1 base from V and 4 bases from J, with 7 bases in between. The germline CDR1 and CDR2 sequences are GKSSPN and SITVG. There are 13 residues in the CDR3. The full variable domain, in which reference TRBV31 and TRBJ2-2 provide the parts outside the CDR3, is AQTIHQWPVAEIKAVGSPLSLGCTIKGKSSPNLYWYWQATGGTLQQLFYSITVGQVESVVQLNLSASRPKDDQFILSTEKLLLSHSGFYLCAWSPRGTGQLYFGEGSKLTVL.

This clone was detected a few times. The listed genes are named as in mouse. With the read ending 4 residues before the CDR3 end, the germline J gene is used to fill in that end. Other DNA sequences from this sample encode an identical CDR3 as well. This chain joins TRBV13-1 and TRBJ2-3, with 11 bases fitting TRBD2. Looked up from germline, CDR1 is NSHNY and CDR2 is SYGAGN. Unmatched junction bases numbered 4, after V lost 0 bases and J lost 4 bases. The CDR3 is 16 amino acids. The CDR3 spells CASSDELGGRTETLYF. CDR3 DNA (partial): TGTGCCAGCAGTGATGAACTGGGGGGGCGCACAGAA.

This clone has a handful of counts. Mouse names are used for the genes. The CDR3 sequence: CASGKGGTYNSPLYF. The CDR3 bases that were read are TGTGCCAGCGGTAAGGGGGGCACCTATAATTCGCCC. The chain combines TRBV13-2 with TRBJ1-6; a weak D match, TRBD1 (6 bases). The CDR3 is cut off 3 residues early in the read; its end comes from the germline J gene. TRBJ1-6 qualifies as an ORF whose function is uncertain. CDR1 NNHNN and CDR2 SYGAGS come from the germline V gene (reference sequence). The CDR3 totals 15 residues. Trimming pared 4 bases from V and 2 bases from J, leaving 10 bases between.

This clone was counted only a few times. Gene names are mouse gene names. With the read ending 4 residues before the CDR3 end, the germline J gene is used to fill in that end. The V and J genes are TRBV14 and TRBJ1-2, with D possibly being TRBD1 (6 bases). The germline gives CDR1 SGHDT, CDR2 FRDEAV. The CDR3 runs 12 residues. V gave up 5 bases and J gave up 4 bases, with 9 bases separating them. CDR3 sequence reads: CASRQGSSDYTF. CDR3 bases read: TGTGCCAGCAGACAGGGTTCCTCC.

This clone was seen repeatedly, ten times or more. Gene labels here are mouse ones. The read terminates 4 residues before the CDR3 end, so the remaining end is supplied by the germline J gene. This chain uses TRBV13-1 with TRBJ2-1; possible D gene TRBD2, 8 bases. Germline lookup yields CDR1 NSHNY and CDR2 SYGAGN. The CDR3 contains 14 residues. CDR3 amino acids: CASSDQGGRPEQFF. The CDR3 DNA, read in part, is TGTGCCAGCAGTGATCAGGGGGGGCGCCCT.

This clone turned up a few times. The genes are named according to mouse. The CDR3 is cut off 4 residues early in the read; its end comes from the germline J gene. The rearrangement uses TRBV13-2 and TRBJ2-7, with 9 bases fitting TRBD2. Germline lookup yields CDR1 NNHNN and CDR2 SYGAGS (reference sequence). This CDR3 contains 16 residues. The V and J ends lost 1 base and 1 base, in that order; junction bases with no gene match: 6. The CDR3 sequence: CASGDQHLGGSYEQYF. The sequenced CDR3 bases are TGTGCCAGCGGTGATCAACACCTGGGGGGGTCCTAT.

Points on this clone: The gene names here belong to mouse. The read finishes 4 residues shy of the CDR3 end, and the germline J gene is used to complete it. V and J are TRBV13-1 and TRBJ2-2, with 8 bases aligning to TRBD2. V gave up 0 bases and J gave up 4 bases; unmatched junction bases: 8. The CDR3 runs to 17 residues. Germline V lookup: CDR1 NSHNY, CDR2 SYGAGN. The covered CDR3 bases are TGTGCCAGCAGTGATGCAGGCTGGGGGGACGGCACCGGG. Amino acids: CASSDAGWGDGTG. The full CDR3 is CASSDAGWGDGTGQLYF.

This clone was observed a handful of times. Mouse germline and gene names are used. CDR3 sequence: CASSIDRGQSTGQLYF. The covered CDR3 bases are TGTGCCAGCAGTATTGACAGGGGGCAAAGCACCGGG. The gene calls are TRBV19 and TRBJ2-2; 10 positions agree with TRBD1. The read gets to within 4 residues of the CDR3 end, and the germline J gene fills in the rest. V was pared by 2 bases and J by 4 bases, with 5 bases of the junction left unmatched. The length of the CDR3 is 16 residues. Germline assignment: CDR1 FNHDT and CDR2 SITEND (reference sequence). Drawing the rest from reference TRBV19 and TRBJ2-2, the complete variable domain is GGIITQTPKFLIGQEGQKLTLKCQQNFNHDTMYWYRQDSGKGLRLIYYSITENDLQKGDLSEGYDASREKKSSFSLTVTSAQKNEMAVFLCASSIDRGQSTGQLYFGEGSKLTVL.

This clone was observed a handful of times. Genes here carry mouse names. Other DNA sequences of this sample code for an identical CDR3. Incomplete CDR3 DNA: TGTGCCAGCAGCCAAAGGGGGAACCAAGAC. It yields the protein CASSQRGNQD. The whole CDR3 protein is CASSQRGNQDTQYF. V and J are TRBV5 and TRBJ2-5, with D perhaps TRBD1 (6 bases). The read ends 4 residues shy of where the CDR3 ends; the end is completed using the germline J gene. The CDR3 totals 14 residues. With 2 bases removed from V and 0 bases from J, the gap between germline ends came to 6 bases. Germline V gene data show CDR1 as LGHNA and CDR2 as YNLKQL (reference sequence).

On this clone itself: The gene names given are mouse names. The read comes to an end 4 residues before the CDR3 does, leaving the germline J gene to fill in the end. Distinct nucleotide sequences in the sample also encode this CDR3. The chain combines TRBV13-3 with TRBJ1-2; tentative D call: TRBD1 (5 bases). V was shortened by 2 bases and J by 4 bases, with 9 bases between the two germline ends. The CDR3 spans 13 residues. Per germline, CDR1 NNHDY and CDR2 SYVADS. The CDR3 DNA, read in part, is TGTGCCAGCAGTGACCAGGGAGGCTCC. Translated, it gives CASSDQGGS. The complete CDR3 reads CASSDQGGSDYTF.

In this sample, this clone turned up a few times. The gene names here belong to mouse. The sequence runs out 4 residues before the end of the CDR3; the remainder is reconstructed from the germline J gene. This chain links TRBV13-1 with TRBJ2-5; 10 nucleotides align to TRBD2. The CDR3 sequence is 15 residues long. From germline, CDR1 is NSHNY and CDR2 SYGAGN. The sequenced CDR3 bases are TGTGCCAGCAGTGATGCTGGGGGGGCGGAAGAC. Translating gives CASSDAGGAED. The entire CDR3 sequence reads CASSDAGGAEDTQYF.

The table lists this clone with a few counts. Germline and genes: mouse. The CDR3: CASSWGGAGAETLYF. The CDR3 DNA, read in part, is TGTGCCAGCTCCTGGGGGGGCGCGGGTGCAGAA. The rearrangement joins TRBV13-1 to TRBJ2-3, with 10 bases aligning to TRBD2. The read terminates 4 residues ahead of where the CDR3 ends, so the germline J gene completes it. Germline CDR1 is NSHNY and CDR2 is SYGAGN. Trimming removed 7 bases from V and 1 base from J; junction bases left unmatched: 6. The CDR3 has 15 amino acids.

This clone appeared a few times. Here the gene names and germline are mouse. The sequenced fragment ends 4 residues before the CDR3 boundary, so the rest is inferred from the germline J gene. The rearrangement uses TRBV13-2 and TRBJ1-2, with 9 bases fitting TRBD1. CDR1 and CDR2 from the germline V gene are NNHNN and SYGAGS (reference sequence). The CDR3 consists of 13 residues. The J segment lost 4 bases and the V segment lost 5 bases, leaving 3 bases of the junction unmatched. CDR3 loop: CASGDRGVSDYTF. Incomplete CDR3 DNA: TGTGCCAGCGGGGACAGGGGAGTCTCC.

Worth noting for this clone: Genes here carry mouse names. The read stops 4 residues short of the end of the CDR3; the missing end is completed from the germline J gene. The J gene is TRBJ2-2, the V gene TRBV1; tentative D call: TRBD1 (6 bases). This CDR3 is built from 15 residues. V lost 4 bases to trimming and J lost 0 bases, with 9 bases between them. Germline loops: CDR1 NSQYPW, CDR2 LRSPGD (reference sequence). The sequenced CDR3 bases are TGCACCTGCAGTGGGGGACATCCAAACACCGGG. Translated, it gives CTCSGGHPNTG. The complete CDR3 sequence is CTCSGGHPNTGQLYF.

In this sample, this clone turned up a few times. Gene names follow the mouse nomenclature. The read is 4 residues too short to cover the CDR3 end, so that end is filled in from the germline J gene. J is TRBJ2-2 and V is TRBV17, with 9 nucleotides matching TRBD1. CDR3 length equals 16 residues. Trimming cost V 6 bases and J 0 bases; bases outside gene matches: 5. Germline V lookup: CDR1 MNHDT, CDR2 YYDKIL. CDR3 sequence reads: CASSQRQGANTGQLYF. The sequenced CDR3 bases are TGTGCTAGCAGCCAACGACAGGGGGCAAACACCGGG. Complete variable domain (other parts from reference TRBV17 and TRBJ2-2): DTTVKQNPRYKLARVGKPVNLICSQTMNHDTMYWYQKKPNQAPKLLLFYYDKILNREADTFEKFQSSRPNNSFCSLYIGSAGLEYSAMYLCASSQRQGANTGQLYFGEGSKLTVL.

This clone has just a few counts. The genes and germline here are from mouse. The read gets to within 3 residues of the CDR3 end, and the germline J gene fills in the rest. The V call is TRBV13-2, the J call TRBJ1-6, with D perhaps matching TRBD1 (5 bases). TRBJ1-6 is placed among ORFs of uncertain function. The ends were cut back, 0 bases at V and 3 bases at J, with 7 bases in the middle. Germline V gene data show CDR1 as NNHNN and CDR2 as SYGAGS (reference sequence). This CDR3 spans 15 amino acids. Partial CDR3 DNA: TGTGCCAGCGGTGATGCCAGGGACTATAATTCGCCC. It encodes CASGDARDYNSP. The whole CDR3 is CASGDARDYNSPLYF.

In its sample, this clone was seen a few times. Genes and germline come from the mouse. The sequenced part of the CDR3 DNA is TGCACCTGCAGTGAGGGACAGAAATAT. Its protein product is CTCSEGQKY. The whole CDR3 region reads CTCSEGQKYEQYF. This chain uses TRBV1 with TRBJ2-7; 7 bases agree with TRBD1. The read finishes 4 residues shy of the CDR3 end, and the germline J gene is used to complete it. The V gene's germline CDR1 is NSQYPW and CDR2 LRSPGD (reference sequence). The CDR3 has 13 amino acids.

This clone was observed a handful of times. These gene names are mouse names. The observed sequence ends 4 residues before the CDR3 terminus, with the missing tail filled in from the germline J gene. V gene TRBV14 combines with J gene TRBJ2-5; D is possibly TRBD2 (6 bases). This CDR3 has 13 residues. Germline V gives CDR1 SGHDT, CDR2 FRDEAV. This CDR3 reads CASSCGLKDTQYF. Partial CDR3 DNA: TGTGCCAGCAGTTGCGGACTGAAAGAC.

This clone was recorded a few times. Germline and genes: mouse. The CDR3 is cut off 4 residues early in the read; its end comes from the germline J gene. This sequence joins TRBV5 and TRBJ2-1, with TRBD2 matching over 7 bases. The V segment lost 4 bases and the J segment 0 bases; nucleotides outside the gene matches: 3. CDR1 and CDR2 (germline): LGHNA, YNLKQL (reference sequence). The CDR3 covers 15 residues. The chain's CDR3 is CASSPLGVNYAEQFF. The part of the CDR3 DNA that was read is TGTGCCAGCAGCCCTCTGGGGGTTAACTATGCT.

This clone was counted between two and nine times. Mouse gene names apply. The CDR3 extends 4 residues past the end of the read, so its final part is completed from the germline J gene. The genes are TRBV13-1 and TRBJ1-2; 9 positions agree with TRBD1. J gave up 0 bases and V 3 bases, and 9 bases lay outside the gene matches. The germline CDR1 and CDR2 sequences are NSHNY and SYGAGN. This CDR3 region has 17 residues. CDR3 sequence: CASSGSRQGGANSDYTF. The CDR3 bases that were read are TGTGCCAGCAGTGGATCGAGACAGGGGGGGGCAAACTCC.

As to this clone: A much larger clonotype is one base distant, so this may be a read error. Here the gene names and germline are mouse. Sequencing ends 4 residues short of the CDR3 end; the germline J gene provides the rest. The gene calls are TRBV13-1 and TRBJ2-1; 7 bases fit TRBD2. The CDR3 has 15 amino acids. With 0 bases clipped from V and 2 bases from J, the junction kept 2 bases outside the gene matches. Germline lookup yields CDR1 NSHNY and CDR2 SYGAGN. The CDR3 loop is CASSDAGGHYAEQFF. CDR3 bases read: TGTGCCAGCAGTGATGCTGGGGGACACTATGCT.

This clone was found a few times. Gene labels here are mouse ones. The CDR3 bases that were read are TGTGCCAGCAGTGATGCGAACAGGGCAGAA. Translation gives CASSDANRAE. The CDR3 reads in full as CASSDANRAETLYF. This chain uses TRBV13-1 with TRBJ2-3; D may be TRBD1 (5 bases). The DNA ends 4 residues before the CDR3 does, and the rest of the CDR3 is filled in from the germline J gene. The CDR3 length is 14 residues. Germline CDR1 is NSHNY and CDR2 is SYGAGN. The ends were cut back, 0 bases at V and 3 bases at J, with 8 bases in the middle.

As for this clone: Each gene name is a mouse one. The observed sequence ends 4 residues before the CDR3 terminus, with the missing tail filled in from the germline J gene. The rearrangement joins TRBV19 to TRBJ2-1, with TRBD1 as a possible D gene (6 bases). Germline-derived CDR1 and CDR2 are FNHDT and SITEND (reference sequence). V was trimmed by 2 bases and J by 5 bases, leaving 11 bases between them. The CDR3 is made up of 14 amino acids. This chain's CDR3 is CASSIQGRDAEQFF. CDR3 DNA, as far as it was read: TGTGCCAGCAGTATTCAGGGGAGGGATGCT. Full variable domain (missing parts from reference TRBV19 and TRBJ2-1): GGIITQTPKFLIGQEGQKLTLKCQQNFNHDTMYWYRQDSGKGLRLIYYSITENDLQKGDLSEGYDASREKKSSFSLTVTSAQKNEMAVFLCASSIQGRDAEQFFGPGTRLTVL.

This clone occurred a few times. Genes here carry mouse names. Coverage ceases 4 residues before the CDR3 finishes, and the germline J gene fills in the end. The sample contains more than one DNA sequence encoding this CDR3. The gene calls are TRBV1 and TRBJ2-2, with a tentative D call TRBD1 (5 bases). V lost 0 bases and J lost 0, with 8 bases in between. The CDR3 length is 16 residues. CDR1 and CDR2 from the germline V gene are NSQYPW and LRSPGD (reference sequence). Incomplete CDR3 DNA: TGCACCTGCAGTGCAGAGGGCAGGGCAAACACCGGG. Translated: CTCSAEGRANTG. The complete CDR3 sequence is CTCSAEGRANTGQLYF.

This clone was counted a few times. Gene labels here are mouse ones. The CDR3 end falls 4 residues outside the read, so it is completed with the germline J gene. This chain links TRBV19 with TRBJ2-7, with TRBD1 identical over 11 bases. Germline CDR1 FNHDT, CDR2 SITEND (reference sequence). CDR3 size: 15 residues. CDR3 DNA, as far as it was read: TGTGCCAGCAGTATCAGGACAGGGGGCATGGAT. Its protein product is CASSIRTGGMD. The CDR3 in full is CASSIRTGGMDEQYF. The full variable domain, in which reference TRBV19 and TRBJ2-7 provide the parts outside the CDR3, is GGIITQTPKFLIGQEGQKLTLKCQQNFNHDTMYWYRQDSGKGLRLIYYSITENDLQKGDLSEGYDASREKKSSFSLTVTSAQKNEMAVFLCASSIRTGGMDEQYFGPGTRLTVL.